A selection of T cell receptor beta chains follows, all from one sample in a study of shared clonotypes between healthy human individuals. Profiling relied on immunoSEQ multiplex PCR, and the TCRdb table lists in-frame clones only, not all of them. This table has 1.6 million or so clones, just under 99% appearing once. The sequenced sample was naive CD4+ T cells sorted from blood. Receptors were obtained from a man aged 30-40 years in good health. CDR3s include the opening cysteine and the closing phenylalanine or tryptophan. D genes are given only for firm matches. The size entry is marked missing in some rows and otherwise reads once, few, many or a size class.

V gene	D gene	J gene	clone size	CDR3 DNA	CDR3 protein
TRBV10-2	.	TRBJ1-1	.	TGCGCCGCATGTTACGGGCCTGGGAACACTGAAGCTTTCTTT	CAACYGPGNTEAFF
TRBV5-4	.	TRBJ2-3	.	TGTGCCAGCAGCTTGGCAAGGGAACGGAGCACAGATACGCAGTATTTT	CASSLARERSTDTQYF
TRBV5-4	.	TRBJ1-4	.	TGTGCCAGCAGCTTGGCCGGGGGTTTAAATGAAAAACTGTTTTTT	CASSLAGGLNEKLFF
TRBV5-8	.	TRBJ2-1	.	TGTGCCAGCAGCCGACAGGTGGCTAGCGGATACAATGAGCAGTTCTTC	CASSRQVASGYNEQFF
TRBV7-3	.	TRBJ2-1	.	TGTGCCAGCAGCTCTGGGACTTCCTACAATGAGCAGTTCTTC	CASSSGTSYNEQFF
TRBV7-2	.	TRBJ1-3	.	TGTGCCAGCAGTTTTCAGCTGGGCTCTGGAAACACCATATATTTT	CASSFQLGSGNTIYF
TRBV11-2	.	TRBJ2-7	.	TGTGCCAGCAGCTCCAGGGTTAGGGCCTACGAGCAGTACTTC	CASSSRVRAYEQYF
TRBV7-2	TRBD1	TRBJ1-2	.	TGTGCCAGCAGTCAAACAGGGGGCGCGGAAGGCTACACCTTC	CASSQTGGAEGYTF
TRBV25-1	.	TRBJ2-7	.	TGTGCCAGCAGTGAAGCTGGTCAGAGGTACTCCTACGAGCAGTACTTC	CASSEAGQRYSYEQYF
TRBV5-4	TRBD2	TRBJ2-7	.	TGTGCCAGCAGCTCGAGCGGGAGGGGAACCTACGAGCAGTACTTC	CASSSSGRGTYEQYF
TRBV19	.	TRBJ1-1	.	TGTGCCAGTCGAGGGGAACTGAACACTGAAGCTTTCTTT	CASRGELNTEAFF
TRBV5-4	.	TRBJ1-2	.	TGTGCCACCAGGGAAACGTTTTTTAATGGCTACACCTTC	CATRETFFNGYTF
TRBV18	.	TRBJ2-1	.	TGTGCCAGCTCACCGGGTCCCCCTGGAAATGAGCAGTTCTTC	CASSPGPPGNEQFF
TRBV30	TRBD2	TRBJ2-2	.	TGTGCCTGGAGTGGTACTAGCGGACAGAACACCGGGGAGCTGTTTTTT	CAWSGTSGQNTGELFF
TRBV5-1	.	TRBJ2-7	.	TGCGCCAGCAGCTTCGGGGGGCCATCCTCCCAGTACTTC	CASSFGGPSSQYF
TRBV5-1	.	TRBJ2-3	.	TGCGCCAGCAGTCCAAACGGGGAGAGGACAGATACGCAGTATTTT	CASSPNGERTDTQYF
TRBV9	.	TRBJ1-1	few	TGTGCCAGCAGCGTAGTAGGCGGCGGTGAAGCTTTCTTT	CASSVVGGGEAFF
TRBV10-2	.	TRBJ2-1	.	TGCGCCAGCAGAGACTCATTGGGGATCCCCTTAGTGAATGAGCAGTTCTTC	CASRDSLGIPLVNEQFF
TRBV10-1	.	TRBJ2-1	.	TGCGCCAGCAGTGACACCCCAAGAAATGAGCAGTTCTTC	CASSDTPRNEQFF
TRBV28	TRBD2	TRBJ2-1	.	TGTGCCAGCAGTTTCGGCGGGAGTACTTACAATGAGCAGTTCTTC	CASSFGGSTYNEQFF
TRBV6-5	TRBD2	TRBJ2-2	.	TGTGCCAGCAGTTACGGACTAGCGGGAGGAACCGGGGAGCTGTTTTTT	CASSYGLAGGTGELFF
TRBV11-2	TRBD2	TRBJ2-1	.	TGTGCCAGCAGCTTCCTGATAGCGGGAGGGTTATACAATGAGCAGTTCTTC	CASSFLIAGGLYNEQFF
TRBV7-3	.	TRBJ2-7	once	TGTGCCAGCTCCGTCGGACTCTCCTACGAGCAGTACTTC	CASSVGLSYEQYF
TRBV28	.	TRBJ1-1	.	TGTGCCAGCAGTTTATTAGACACTGAAGCTTTCTTT	CASSLLDTEAFF